This T cell receptor beta chain is from a study of shared clonotypes between healthy human individuals. Germline-derived CDR1 and CDR2 are LNHDA and SQIVND (reference sequence). The length of the CDR3 is 14 residues. V lost 3 bases, J lost 2 bases, and 8 bases lay in between. The sample holds a few counts of this clone. TCRdb keeps only in-frame clones here, not all; method: immunoSEQ multiplex PCR. The profile shows 780,000 or so clones, approximately 72% of them singletons. The origin of this receptor is a woman aged 25 to 39 in good health. The sequenced material came from memory CD4+ T cells sorted from blood. This sample's subset: CD45RA-negative fraction. The chain couples TRBV19 to TRBJ1-5; D ambiguous. The CDR3 reads CASSMQQGNQPQHF. CDR3 in DNA: TGTGCCAGTAGTATGCAGCAGGGCAATCAGCCCCAGCATTTT.